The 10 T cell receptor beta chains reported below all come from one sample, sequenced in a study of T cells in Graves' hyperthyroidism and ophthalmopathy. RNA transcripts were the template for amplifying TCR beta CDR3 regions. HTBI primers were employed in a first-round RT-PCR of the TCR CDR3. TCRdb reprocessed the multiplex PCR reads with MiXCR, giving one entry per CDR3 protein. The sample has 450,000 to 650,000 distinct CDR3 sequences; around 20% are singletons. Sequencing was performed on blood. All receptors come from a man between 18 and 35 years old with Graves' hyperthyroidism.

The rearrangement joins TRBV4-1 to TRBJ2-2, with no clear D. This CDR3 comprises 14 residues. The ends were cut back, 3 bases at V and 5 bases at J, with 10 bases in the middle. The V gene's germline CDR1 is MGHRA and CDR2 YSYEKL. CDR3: CASSQMSGTGELFF. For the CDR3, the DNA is TGCGCCAGCAGCCAGATGTCAGGAACCGGGGAGCTGTTTTTT.

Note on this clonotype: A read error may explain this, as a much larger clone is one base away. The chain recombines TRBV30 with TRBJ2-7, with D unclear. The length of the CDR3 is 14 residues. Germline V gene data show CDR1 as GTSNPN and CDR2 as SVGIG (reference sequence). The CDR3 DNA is TGTGCCAGGAGTTTACCCCTTAGTCCCTACGAGCAGTACTTC. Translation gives CARSLPLSPYEQYF.

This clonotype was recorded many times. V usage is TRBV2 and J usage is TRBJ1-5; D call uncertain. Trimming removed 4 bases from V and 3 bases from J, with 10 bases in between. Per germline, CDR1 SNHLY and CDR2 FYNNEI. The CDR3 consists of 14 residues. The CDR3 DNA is TGTGCCAGCAGTGTAGAGGGTTACAATCAGCCCCAGCATTTT. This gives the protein CASSVEGYNQPQHF.

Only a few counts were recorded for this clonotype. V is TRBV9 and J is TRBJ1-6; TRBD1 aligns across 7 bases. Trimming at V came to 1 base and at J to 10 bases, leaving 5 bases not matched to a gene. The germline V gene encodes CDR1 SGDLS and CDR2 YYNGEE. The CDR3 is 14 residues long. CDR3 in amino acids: CASSVRDSFSPLHF. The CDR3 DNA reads TGTGCCAGCAGCGTAAGGGACAGCTTCTCACCCCTCCACTTT.

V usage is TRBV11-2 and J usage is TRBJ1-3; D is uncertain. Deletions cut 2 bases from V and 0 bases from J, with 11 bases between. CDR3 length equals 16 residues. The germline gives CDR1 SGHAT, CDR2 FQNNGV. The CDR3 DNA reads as TGTGCCAGCAGCTTAAAGTGGTTTCCCTCTGGAAACACCATATATTTT. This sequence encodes CASSLKWFPSGNTIYF.

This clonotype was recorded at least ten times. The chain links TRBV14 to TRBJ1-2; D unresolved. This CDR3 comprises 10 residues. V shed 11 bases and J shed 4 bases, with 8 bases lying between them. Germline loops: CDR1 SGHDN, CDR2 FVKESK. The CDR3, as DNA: TGTGCCTCCGAAGGCTATGGCTACACCTTC. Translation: CASEGYGYTF.

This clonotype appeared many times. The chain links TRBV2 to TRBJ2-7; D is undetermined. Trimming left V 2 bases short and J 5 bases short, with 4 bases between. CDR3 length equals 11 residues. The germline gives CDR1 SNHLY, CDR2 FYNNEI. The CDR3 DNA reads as TGTGCCAGCAGTGAACTTGACGAGCAGTACTTC. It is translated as CASSELDEQYF.

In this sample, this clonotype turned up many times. As DNA, the CDR3 is TGTGCCAGCAGCCTTACAGGGGATAGGAATCAGCCCCAGCATTTT. It yields the protein CASSLTGDRNQPQHF. The gene calls are TRBV3-1 and TRBJ1-5; 7 bases line up with TRBD1. The CDR3 contains 15 residues. Losses at the gene ends were 4 bases for V and 4 bases for J; bases not matched to a gene: 7. The germline gives CDR1 LGHDT, CDR2 YNNKEL (reference sequence).

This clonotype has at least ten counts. The CDR3 here is CSARGQVNTEAFF. In DNA, the CDR3 is TGCAGTGCTAGAGGACAAGTGAACACTGAAGCTTTCTTT. This sequence joins TRBV20-1 and TRBJ1-1; D is uncertain. CDR1 and CDR2 from the germline V gene are DFQATT and SNEGSKA (reference sequence). The CDR3 sequence is 13 residues long. Trimming removed 1 base from V and 0 bases from J, with 6 bases in between.

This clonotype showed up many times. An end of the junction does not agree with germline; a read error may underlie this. The CDR3 region has the DNA TGTGCCAGCAGTCTCGACTCCTGGGCCCGACAGGGAGATGGCCACACCTTC. Translating gives CASSLDSWARQGDGHTF. This chain uses TRBV12-3 or TRBV12-4 with TRBJ1-2, with TRBD1 matching 7 bases. This CDR3 contains 17 residues.